These 29 T cell receptor beta chains were sequenced from one sample in a study of early T cells in non-severe SARS-CoV-2 infection. TCRdb re-called the 5' RACE reads through MiXCR, storing one row per CDR3 protein. Among 75,000 to 100,000 distinct CDR3 sequences listed, approximately 15% were seen once. Source material: whole blood. Receptors originate from an adult who was a healthcare worker with PCR-confirmed SARS-CoV-2 infection or an uninfected control (not recorded which).

This clonotype was counted between two and nine times. The V and J genes are TRBV11-2 and TRBJ2-1; D is ambiguous. This CDR3 comprises 12 residues. Per the germline V gene, CDR1 is SGHAT and CDR2 is FQNNGV. The V end was cut by 7 bases, the J end by 4 bases, with 8 bases between. The CDR3 loop is CASMLGYNEQFF. CDR3 coding DNA: TGTGCCAGCATGTTAGGGTACAATGAGCAGTTCTTC.

This clonotype has at least ten counts. The rearrangement joins TRBV6-6 to TRBJ2-7; 13 bases align to TRBD2. V lost 2 bases, J lost 5 bases, and 6 bases stayed unmatched. The CDR3 is 16 residues long. Per germline, CDR1 MNHNY and CDR2 SVGAGI (reference sequence). The CDR3 DNA reads TGTGCCAGCAGTTACCCCCGACTAGCGGGAGGTGACGAGCAGTACTTC. Its translation: CASSYPRLAGGDEQYF.

This clonotype showed up many times. The rearrangement uses TRBV20-1 and TRBJ2-1, with TRBD2 identical over 12 bases. The CDR3 sequence is 15 residues long. The ends lost 5 bases at V and 8 bases at J; junction bases unmatched: 10. CDR1 and CDR2 from the germline V gene are DFQATT and SNEGSKA (reference sequence). As DNA, the CDR3 is TGCAGTGCTTCCTCGACTAGCGGGAGTATAGATGAGCAGTTCTTC. This encodes CSASSTSGSIDEQFF.

The chain couples TRBV9 to TRBJ1-6; TRBD1 might be the D (5 bases). CDR3 size: 15 residues. V lost 4 bases and J 6 bases, leaving 14 bases between the germline ends. Germline CDR1 SGDLS, CDR2 YYNGEE. As DNA, the CDR3 is TGTGCCAGCAGCTCAGTCTCCGGGACTAATTCACCCCTCCACTTT. This sequence encodes CASSSVSGTNSPLHF.

This clonotype was seen repeatedly, ten times or more. The CDR3 DNA is TGTGCCAGCAGTCTCTCCCCGGGCGCGGAGGCTTTCTTT. Protein product: CASSLSPGAEAFF. V usage is TRBV6-2 or TRBV6-3 and J usage is TRBJ1-1, with D unresolved. Germline values: CDR1 MNHEY, CDR2 SVGEGT. CDR3 length equals 13 residues. The germline V and J ends were trimmed by 5 bases and 11 bases, with 18 bases remaining between them.

This clonotype was counted a few times. This chain connects TRBV7-9 to TRBJ2-1, with 7 bases fitting TRBD1. V was pared by 5 bases and J by 3 bases, with 1 base of the junction left unmatched. The CDR3 totals 13 residues. Germline-derived CDR1 and CDR2 are SEHNR and FQNEAQ (reference sequence). Written as DNA, the CDR3 is TGTGCCAGCAGCCGGGACAGCTACAATGAGCAGTTCTTC. This gives the protein CASSRDSYNEQFF.

This clonotype was seen many times. The chain couples TRBV19 to TRBJ2-1, with D perhaps TRBD2 (7 bases). Germline V lookup: CDR1 LNHDA, CDR2 SQIVND (reference sequence). This CDR3 comprises 16 residues. V was trimmed by 4 bases and J by 7 bases, leaving 20 bases between them. For the CDR3, the DNA is TGTGCCAGTAGTACCACAAGGGGGGGAGCACGGAATGAGCAGTTCTTC. It yields the protein CASSTTRGGARNEQFF.

V usage is TRBV20-1 and J usage is TRBJ2-5; the match to TRBD2 covers 10 bases. CDR3 size: 19 residues. Germline lookup yields CDR1 DFQATT and CDR2 SNEGSKA (reference sequence). The trim removed 1 base at V and 5 bases at J, leaving 19 bases unmatched. The CDR3 DNA reads TGCAGTGCTAGAGTAAATATAGCTGGTCCAGCGGGGGGGACGGAGACCCAGTACTTC. This codes for CSARVNIAGPAGGTETQYF.

The V gene is TRBV12-3 or TRBV12-4, the J gene TRBJ1-1, with D hard to call. Deletions cut 1 base from V and 4 bases from J, with 16 bases between. The CDR3 runs to 16 residues. The CDR3 DNA sequence: TGTGCCAGCAGTTTAGGTAGGAGGTCAGGCGGCACTGAAGCTTTCTTT. Translated: CASSLGRRSGGTEAFF.

This clonotype was seen repeatedly, ten times or more. The rearrangement uses TRBV6-4 and TRBJ2-4; 14 nucleotides align to TRBD2. The V gene's germline CDR1 is MRHNA and CDR2 SNTAGT. This CDR3 has 22 amino acids. With V trimmed by 4 bases and J by 0 bases, 17 bases remained unmatched. CDR3 sequence: CASSAPGLAGAPRLLAKNIQYF. As DNA, the CDR3 is TGTGCCAGCAGTGCCCCGGGACTAGCGGGGGCCCCCCGACTTTTAGCCAAAAACATTCAGTACTTC.

The table lists this clonotype with a few counts. This rearrangement joins TRBV6-9 to TRBJ2-2; D ambiguous. The CDR3 spans 10 residues. The V end was cut by 9 bases, the J end by 5 bases, with 4 bases between. The germline CDR1 and CDR2 sequences are MNHGY and SVAAGI. The DNA for the CDR3 is TGTGCCAGGCGAACCGGGGAGCTGTTTTTT. It translates to CARRTGELFF.

This clonotype was found a few times. The V and J genes are TRBV12-3 or TRBV12-4 and TRBJ2-7, with D tentatively TRBD1 (5 bases). V lost 3 bases and J lost 2, with 11 bases in between. The CDR3 covers 14 residues. The CDR3 DNA sequence: TGTGCCAGCAGTTTTAGTCAGGGAACCTACGAGCAGTACTTC. This encodes CASSFSQGTYEQYF.

The V and J genes are TRBV12-5 and TRBJ1-2; no firm D call. The CDR3 is made up of 13 amino acids. V was pared by 1 base and J by 2 bases, with 5 bases between. Germline V gene lookup returns CDR1 LGHNT and CDR2 FRNRAP. The CDR3 nucleotides read TGTGCTAGTGGTTTGGAGATCAACTATGGCTACACCTTC. It is translated as CASGLEINYGYTF.

There are a few counts of this clonotype. The chain is built from TRBV20-1 and TRBJ1-5; no definite D call. CDR3 length: 12 amino acids. V shed 1 base and J shed 6 bases, with 7 bases lying between them. From germline, CDR1 is DFQATT and CDR2 SNEGSKA (reference sequence). In DNA, the CDR3 is TGCAGTGCTAGAGGGTCCGGTCAGCCCCAGCATTTT. The encoded protein is CSARGSGQPQHF.

This clonotype was seen a few times. The chain has TRBV6-2 or TRBV6-3 and TRBJ2-7; 14 nucleotides match TRBD2. CDR3 length equals 15 residues. The V and J ends lost 7 bases and 1 base, in that order; junction bases with no gene match: 3. Germline V lookup: CDR1 MNHEY, CDR2 SVGEGT. This CDR3 reads CASTRTSGGSYEQYF. The CDR3 DNA reads TGTGCCAGCACCAGGACTAGCGGGGGGTCCTACGAGCAGTACTTC.

This clonotype came up a few times. This chain joins TRBV7-9 and TRBJ1-1, with 8 bases aligning to TRBD1. The CDR3 extends over 14 amino acids. Germline CDR1 is SEHNR and CDR2 is FQNEAQ (reference sequence). Trimming at V came to 5 bases and at J to 1 base, leaving 3 bases not matched to a gene. CDR3 region: CASSPDRGNTEAFF. DNA of the CDR3: TGTGCCAGCAGCCCTGACAGGGGGAACACTGAAGCTTTCTTT.

J is TRBJ2-7 and V is TRBV6-5; 10 bases line up with TRBD1. Germline V gene data show CDR1 as MNHEY and CDR2 as SVGAGI. The CDR3 is 14 residues long. Losses at the gene ends were 1 base for V and 4 bases for J; bases not matched to a gene: 1. In nucleotides, the CDR3 is TGTGCCAGCAGTTACTTGGGACAGGGGTACGAGCAGTACTTC. Residues: CASSYLGQGYEQYF.

This clonotype was seen only a few times. The V gene is TRBV11-2, the J gene TRBJ2-5; TRBD1 might be the D (5 bases). This CDR3 is 15 amino acids long. V was shortened by 1 base and J by 1 base, with 10 bases between the two germline ends. From germline, CDR1 is SGHAT and CDR2 FQNNGV. In DNA, the CDR3 is TGTGCCAGCAGCTTAGGGTCAGGGCCCCAAGAGACCCAGTACTTC. Translating gives CASSLGSGPQETQYF.

The chain has TRBV7-2 and TRBJ2-1; D is possibly TRBD1 (6 bases). Trimming pared 5 bases from V and 4 bases from J, leaving 12 bases between. This CDR3 has 14 amino acids. Germline V gene data show CDR1 as SGHTA and CDR2 as FQGNSA. The DNA for the CDR3 is TGTGCCAGCAGCGCGCCGGACAGATACAATGAGCAGTTCTTC. Translating it yields CASSAPDRYNEQFF.

The chain carries TRBV15 and TRBJ2-7, with a possible D match to TRBD1 (6 bases). The CDR3 has 14 residues. With 0 bases removed from V and 3 bases from J, the gap between germline ends came to 9 bases. Looked up from germline, CDR1 is LNHNV and CDR2 is YYDKDF (reference sequence). The CDR3 protein is CATSRDGQFYEQYF. The CDR3 bases are TGTGCCACCAGCAGAGACGGACAGTTCTACGAGCAGTACTTC. The full variable domain, its missing parts supplied by reference TRBV15 and TRBJ2-7, is DAMVIQNPRYQVTQFGKPVTLSCSQTLNHNVMYWYQQKSSQAPKLLFHYYDKDFNNEADTPDNFQSRRPNTSFCFLDIRSPGLGDTAMYLCATSRDGQFYEQYFGPGTRLTVT.

V and J are TRBV14 and TRBJ2-7, with D perhaps matching TRBD2 (6 bases). Trimming stripped 4 bases from V and 2 bases from J, with 12 bases between. CDR1 and CDR2 from the germline V gene are SGHDN and FVKESK. The CDR3 is made up of 14 amino acids. CDR3 coding DNA: TGTGCCAGCAGCCTCGGGGGTCCCCCCTACGAGCAGTACTTC. Its translation: CASSLGGPPYEQYF.

This clonotype came up a few times. The V and J genes are TRBV12-3 or TRBV12-4 and TRBJ1-2, with a tentative D call TRBD1 (5 bases). Trimming took 5 bases from V and 8 from J, leaving 15 bases between them. The CDR3 runs 13 residues. The chain's CDR3 is CASSPAGARGYTF. The CDR3 region has the DNA TGTGCCAGCAGTCCCGCCGGGGCGAGGGGCTACACCTTC.

The chain employs TRBV11-2 and TRBJ1-5; D gene uncertain. Trimming removed 3 bases at V and 0 bases at J, with 3 bases between. The CDR3 contains 13 residues. CDR1 is SGHAT, CDR2 FQNNGV, per germline. CDR3 amino acids: CASSFLSNQPQHF. CDR3 nucleotide sequence: TGTGCCAGCAGCTTCCTTAGCAATCAGCCCCAGCATTTT.

This clonotype has just a few counts. The genes are TRBV7-2 and TRBJ1-4; D perhaps matches TRBD1 (5 bases). CDR3 length equals 16 residues. V lost 1 base and J lost 3, with 12 bases in between. Per germline, CDR1 SGHTA and CDR2 FQGNSA. The CDR3 is CASSLEGRASNEKLFF. DNA of the CDR3: TGTGCCAGCAGCTTAGAAGGCAGGGCTTCTAATGAAAAACTGTTTTTT.

This chain links TRBV28 with TRBJ2-4; D gene unclear. CDR1 and CDR2 (germline): MDHEN, SYDVKM. The CDR3 extends over 17 amino acids. Trimming removed 5 bases at V and 0 bases at J, with 17 bases between. The CDR3 protein is CASSRTGIPLAKNIQYF. The CDR3 DNA follows: TGTGCCAGCAGTCGAACTGGGATTCCACTAGCCAAAAACATTCAGTACTTC. Using reference TRBV28 and TRBJ2-4 for the parts outside the CDR3, the full variable domain is DVKVTQSSRYLVKRTGEKVFLECVQDMDHENMFWYRQDPGLGLRLIYFSYDVKMKEKGDIPEGYSVSREKKERFSLILESASTNQTSMYLCASSRTGIPLAKNIQYFGAGTRLSVL.

The rearrangement joins TRBV12-3 or TRBV12-4 to TRBJ2-2; unclear D gene. The V end lost 11 bases, the J end lost 0 bases, and 10 bases lay between the germline ends. The CDR3 totals 13 residues. CDR3 bases: TGTGCCGCCTTCGAGACGAACACCGGGGAGCTGTTTTTT. Its translation is CAAFETNTGELFF.

The V and J genes are TRBV7-2 and TRBJ1-1, with TRBD1 identical over 8 bases. From germline, CDR1 is SGHTA and CDR2 FQGNSA. V dropped 5 bases and J dropped 5; count of bases not matched to a gene: 7. The CDR3 contains 14 residues. The CDR3 DNA reads as TGTGCCAGCAGCAATGGGGACAGGAGGACTGAAGCTTTCTTT. This gives the protein CASSNGDRRTEAFF.

The chain has TRBV29-1 and TRBJ2-1; no clear D. In germline, CDR1 is SQVTM, CDR2 ANQGSEA. The CDR3 runs to 12 residues. Between the trimmed V and J ends, which lost 6 bases and 4 bases, there was a span of 10 bases. CDR3 amino acids: CSVEMRYNEQFF. CDR3 DNA sequence: TGCAGCGTCGAGATGCGATACAATGAGCAGTTCTTC.

This clonotype has ten or more counts. The rearrangement links TRBV6-5 to TRBJ2-7; possibly TRBD1 for D (6 bases). The germline CDR1 and CDR2 sequences are MNHEY and SVGAGI. The CDR3 covers 15 residues. The V gene lost 6 bases and the J gene lost 7 bases, with 22 bases spanning the gap. The CDR3 protein is CASSKRAQGRREQYF. The CDR3 region has the DNA TGTGCCAGCAGCAAACGGGCGCAGGGGCGGAGAGAGCAGTACTTC.